The 28 T cell receptor beta chains below were found in one sample sequenced in a study of monozygotic twins with inflammatory bowel disease. TCRdb reanalyzed the 5' RACE reads and collapses them to one entry per CDR3 protein, without DNA. The sample table includes hundreds of thousands of distinct CDR3 sequences. The sequencing input was blood. The receptors derive from a human donor with ulcerative colitis or Crohn's disease, or a healthy co-twin of an affected twin (not recorded which).

V gene TRBV3-1 combines with J gene TRBJ1-1; the D call of TRBD1 rests on TCRdb alone, since no DNA is present to check it. CDR3 length: 14 residues. Germline V CDR1 and CDR2: LGHDT, YNNKEL (reference sequence). Here the CDR3 reads CASSHRDREGEAFF.

The V and J genes are TRBV7-9 and TRBJ2-5; the TCRdb D gene call, TRBD1, has no DNA to confirm it. Germline CDR1 and CDR2: SEHNR and FQNEAQ (reference sequence). This CDR3 comprises 14 residues. The CDR3 region is CASNHPANQETQYF.

The chain uses TRBV7-2 and TRBJ2-2. The CDR3 runs 15 residues. Germline V gene data show CDR1 as SGHTA and CDR2 as FQGNSA. CDR3: CASSRSKANTGELFF.

The chain combines TRBV14 with TRBJ2-5. The CDR3 is 12 amino acids. CDR1 and CDR2 from the germline V gene are SGHDN and FVKESK. This CDR3 is CASSQKQETQYF.

The chain couples TRBV12-3 or TRBV12-4 to TRBJ2-2; TCRdb outputs TRBD2, but without DNA this stays unchecked. The CDR3 length is 15 residues. The CDR3 protein is CASSFLEGWTGELFF.

The chain employs TRBV5-1 and TRBJ2-1. CDR1 and CDR2 (germline): SGHRS, YFSETQ. The CDR3 length is 16 residues. CDR3 sequence reads: CASRGSGGNPYNEQFF.

CDR3 region: CASSFGTGPGTDTQYF. V and J are TRBV12-3 or TRBV12-4 and TRBJ2-3; the D gene TCRdb calls, TRBD1, cannot be checked with no DNA. The CDR3 totals 16 residues.

V is TRBV11-2 and J is TRBJ1-1; TCRdb outputs TRBD1, but without DNA this stays unchecked. The CDR3 runs to 13 residues. Germline CDR1 reads SGHAT; CDR2 reads FQNNGV. The CDR3 sequence is CASSLVGGRRAFF.

This chain links TRBV10-3 with TRBJ2-5; with no DNA, the TCRdb D assignment of TRBD1 cannot be verified. Germline lookup yields CDR1 ENHRY and CDR2 SYGVKD. The CDR3 is 16 residues long. This CDR3 is CAISEPPTGDQETQYF.

The chain combines TRBV21-1 with TRBJ1-5; with no DNA, the TCRdb D assignment of TRBD1 cannot be verified. TRBV21-1 is flagged as a pseudogene. The CDR3 is 15 residues long. The CDR3 region is CASSRRWGFGQPQHF.

CDR3 protein: CASSEGRANTGELFF. The chain couples TRBV6-1 to TRBJ2-2. Germline V gene lookup returns CDR1 MNHNS and CDR2 SASEGT. The CDR3 sequence is 15 residues long.

CDR3 in amino acids: CSARGTGWNQPQHF. This chain uses TRBV20-1 with TRBJ1-5; the D gene TCRdb calls, TRBD1, cannot be checked with no DNA. This CDR3 spans 14 amino acids. Germline V gives CDR1 DFQATT, CDR2 SNEGSKA (reference sequence).

V gene TRBV7-9 combines with J gene TRBJ1-1. Germline CDR1 SEHNR, CDR2 FQNEAQ (reference sequence). The CDR3 is 15 amino acids. CDR3 in amino acids: CASSLEVQRGTEAFF.

The CDR3: CASSRGRQGTCTEAFF. The chain joins TRBV18 to TRBJ1-1; TCRdb designates TRBD1, a call that cannot be tested without DNA. This CDR3 comprises 16 residues. Germline values: CDR1 KGHSH, CDR2 LQKENI.

This chain's CDR3 is CASSYSAALETQYF. The rearrangement uses TRBV6-5 and TRBJ2-5; TCRdb's D call of TRBD1 is untestable without DNA. The germline V gene has CDR1 MNHEY and CDR2 SVGAGI. The CDR3 sequence is 14 residues long.

The chain has TRBV29-1 and TRBJ2-1. CDR3 size: 13 residues. Germline V CDR1 and CDR2: SQVTM, ANQGSEA. CDR3 protein: CSVDRSSYNEQFF.

This chain links TRBV7-2 with TRBJ1-4; the D call from TCRdb, TRBD1, cannot be confirmed without DNA. CDR3 size: 15 residues. From germline, CDR1 is SGHTA and CDR2 FQGNSA. The CDR3 reads CASSTQGATNEKLFF.

This sequence joins TRBV7-9 and TRBJ2-7. Germline V lookup: CDR1 SEHNR, CDR2 FQNEAQ (reference sequence). The CDR3 extends over 13 amino acids. CDR3 loop: CASSSDHSYEQYF.

This chain links TRBV7-9 with TRBJ1-4. The CDR3 totals 12 residues. The germline gives CDR1 SEHNR, CDR2 FQNEAQ (reference sequence). This chain's CDR3 is CASSSGTPQLFF.

The J gene is TRBJ2-1, the V gene TRBV2; TCRdb's assignment of TRBD2 cannot be checked, as there is no DNA. The CDR3 is 12 amino acids. Germline V gene lookup returns CDR1 SNHLY and CDR2 FYNNEI. The CDR3 loop is CASGGALNEQFF.

The chain is built from TRBV20-1 and TRBJ1-1; the D gene TCRdb calls, TRBD1, cannot be checked with no DNA. The germline gives CDR1 DFQATT, CDR2 SNEGSKA (reference sequence). The CDR3 is 14 residues long. The CDR3 protein is CSARDRISGTEAFF.

V gene TRBV6-1 combines with J gene TRBJ1-2; TCRdb proposes TRBD1, but this gene call is untestable without DNA. The CDR3 is 14 residues long. Per germline, CDR1 MNHNS and CDR2 SASEGT. CDR3 sequence reads: CASSPESGTYGYTF.

This chain joins TRBV12-3 or TRBV12-4 and TRBJ1-5; the D gene TCRdb calls, TRBD1, cannot be checked with no DNA. The CDR3 has 13 amino acids. The CDR3 loop reads CASSPGPRAPQHF.

V usage is TRBV20-1 and J usage is TRBJ2-3. The CDR3 runs 13 residues. Germline loops: CDR1 DFQATT, CDR2 SNEGSKA (reference sequence). The CDR3 sequence: CSANTGRTDTQYF.

This chain links TRBV20-1 with TRBJ1-4. The CDR3 is 13 amino acids. Germline V CDR1 and CDR2: DFQATT, SNEGSKA (reference sequence). CDR3 amino acids: CSASHATNEKLFF.

The chain uses TRBV4-1 and TRBJ2-7; TCRdb's D call, TRBD2, is unchecked because there is no DNA. The germline gives CDR1 MGHRA, CDR2 YSYEKL. The CDR3 runs 15 residues. CDR3 amino acids: CASSQDASGIYEQYF.

This chain links TRBV6-2 or TRBV6-3 with TRBJ2-1. Germline values: CDR1 MNHEY, CDR2 SVGEGT. CDR3 length: 13 amino acids. The CDR3 loop is CASSYLRHNEQFF.

The J gene is TRBJ1-1, the V gene TRBV5-5. Germline V gives CDR1 SGHKS, CDR2 YYEKEE (reference sequence). CDR3 size: 14 residues. CDR3: CSSSPMDLNTEAFF. Combining the CDR3 with reference TRBV5-5 and TRBJ1-1 gives the whole variable domain DAGVTQSPTHLIKTRGQQVTLRCSPISGHKSVSWYQQVLGQGPQFIFQYYEKEERGRGNFPDRFSARQFPNYSSELNVNALLLGDSALYLCSSSPMDLNTEAFFGQGTRLTVV.